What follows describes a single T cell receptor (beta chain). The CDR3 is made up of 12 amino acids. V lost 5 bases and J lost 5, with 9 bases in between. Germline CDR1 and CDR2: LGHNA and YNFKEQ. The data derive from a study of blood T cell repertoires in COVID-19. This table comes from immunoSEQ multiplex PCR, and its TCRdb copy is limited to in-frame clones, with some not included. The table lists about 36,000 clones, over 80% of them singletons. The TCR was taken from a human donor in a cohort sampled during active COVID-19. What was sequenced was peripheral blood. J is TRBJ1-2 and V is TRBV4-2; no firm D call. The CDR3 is CASSKTAYGYTF. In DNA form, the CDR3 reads TGTGCCAGCAGCAAAACAGCATATGGCTACACCTTC.